This section outlines one T cell receptor beta chain sequence together with its context. The target of this receptor is not known. No base quality information exists; no much larger clone differs at one position. The record originates from a study of shared clonotypes between healthy human individuals (TCRdb year 2020). Regarding the study in general: A couple of women and a few men aged 18 to 49 years were included in the cohort. For each donor, CD4 naive and CD4 memory were each run on three plates, CD8 naive on two plates, and CD8 memory on one plate. Between about 0.85 and 9.5 billion PBMCs per donor were obtained by leukapheresis. To increase sequencing depth and limit assay-specific biases, different laboratories used diverse techniques to prepare libraries and sequence TCR repertoires. The study deeply sequenced blood TCR repertoires of roughly five healthy adults to estimate repertoire size and the extent of clonotype sharing between individuals. Results the study describes overall, beyond this receptor: Naive subsets generally had larger estimated clonotype richness than memory subsets did. Compared with non-shared clonotypes, the clonotypes found in all four sorted-subset donors had higher generation probabilities. Across a handful of donors, approximately 4.6% of naive CD4, approximately 3.5% of naive CD8, roughly 2.3% of memory CD4, and 0.4% to 0.45% of memory CD8 clonotypes were shared. Sampling was restricted to blood, and TCR repertoires in tissue are likely to differ from TCR repertoires in blood. Pairwise subsampling indicated that sequencing depth was expected to affect the degree of clonotype sharing among donors. Even with the large sequencing depth, rarefaction of the sorted-subset datasets indicated that sequencing was incomplete. Because the study included only a small number of donors, the genetic and exposure-history diversity represented was limited.

V lost 3 bases and J lost 2 bases, and the count of bases not matched to a germline gene is 1. From its cysteine to its phenylalanine, the CDR3 spans 15 amino acids. The entry retains the CDR3 DNA only, 45 bases that are in frame from base 1. The germline V gene supplies CDR1 SGHRS and CDR2 YFSETQ. The donors were healthy, HIV-negative adults with no recently reported acute infections or vaccinations. Every donor was a Caucasian adult residing in Nashville, Tennessee, USA. CD4+ T cells were enriched by magnetic negative selection; naive cells were then positively selected on CD45RA, and the negative fraction formed the memory subset. Blood was collected by leukapheresis, and PBMCs were isolated by Ficoll-Histopaque density gradient centrifugation and then cryopreserved in liquid nitrogen vapor phase. Analytical flow cytometry was used to check the purity and quantity of each magnetically sorted T cell population. Genomic DNA was isolated from each sorted fraction and quantified by UV absorbance on a Nanodrop 2000c.

Using the deep immunoSEQ assay, TCR CDR3 regions were amplified from genomic DNA by multiplex PCR. Extracted genomic DNA from each cell subset was spread evenly across all wells of several immunoSEQ 96-well plates, with each plate serving as a replicate. Each replicate PCR for sorted subsets received about 0.2 ug genomic DNA, equal to about 30,000 T cell genomes. Purified libraries were measured with a Qubit 3.0 fluorometer, size-checked on a Bioanalyzer 2100, and measured again with the KAPA Library Quantification kit. Each immunoSEQ 96-well plate was sequenced on its own single-read 150-cycle Illumina NextSeq 550 flow cell. The study's processing was this. Because the immunoSEQ output held only junctional sequences and lacked quality scores, the filtering could not match the filtering applied to full-length reads. To assign V/J genes and CDR3, sequences were annotated using PyIR, a Python wrapper for IgBLAST v1.9, with IMGT germline references. Reads were removed for weak V/J assignments (E-value above 1e-6), missing CDR3, stop codons, out-of-frame junctions, or ambiguous translated residues. V3J clonotypes were defined by identical inferred V gene, J gene, and CDR3 amino acid sequence. Percentage overlap between repertoires was computed as shared unique clonotypes divided by the size of the smaller repertoire. Repertoire richness was assessed with RTK rarefaction, the Chao1 estimator, and Recon v2.1 estimates of unobserved clonotypes. Generation probabilities were computed with OLGA for all TCRbeta clonotypes obtained by the gDNA method from several donors. Entries here come from immuneACCESS through TCRdb and include only in-frame sequences with V and J called. Some clones fail to appear in such tables; in the studies checked, an unresolved V gene covers under half of the shortfall, and the cause of the remainder is unknown. D and trimming were read from the DNA, whereas the V and J calls and clone size are those reported in that table. The sample records about 1 million clones, around 75% of which are singletons. The ten largest clonotypes hold over 1.3% of the sample.

This TCR was recovered from a young man in good health. The sample consisted of memory CD4+ T cells sorted from blood. The cell subset or site label on this specimen signifies: CD45RA-negative fraction. The chain links TRBV5-1 with TRBJ2-1, with TRBD2 matching 11 junction bases. The CDR3 corresponds to CASSSSGRTYNEQFF. The DNA sequence follows: TGCGCCAGCAGCTCTAGCGGGAGGACCTACAATGAGCAGTTCTTC.